The T cell receptor beta chain under discussion was sequenced for a study of T cell responses to AZD1222 COVID-19 vaccine. Clones were read by immunoSEQ multiplex PCR, and TCRdb kept only the in-frame ones, dropping some. The repertoire has 90,000 to 150,000 clones, roughly nine tenths of them found once; the top ten carry 2.4%. Germline V CDR1 and CDR2: KGHDR, SFDVKD. CDR3 length: 15 residues. With V trimmed by 9 bases and J by 4 bases, 9 bases remained unmatched. Study-wide findings and caveats: The span of vaccine-associated CD4 TCRs extended across spike, with dominance at 160-218 and 743-854. White British people made up most donors, females outnumbered males, and clonal diversity was possibly underestimated. After two AZD1222 doses, spike-specific TCR breadth and depth rose versus day 0. Reportedly, close to half of spike-specific TCRs are directed against unmutated variant regions.

As for this clone: Antigen specificity is unknown.

Sequenced here: peripheral blood, sampled on day 0 of AZD1222 vaccination. This clonotype was obtained from an adult in good health. The chain recombines TRBV24-1 with TRBJ1-5, with 9 nucleotides matching TRBD1. The CDR3 region has the DNA TGTGCCACCTCCGAGGGACAGGGTGGAAATCAGCCCCAGCATTTT. Translated, it gives CATSEGQGGNQPQHF.